The 23 T cell receptor beta chains given below trace back to one sample, sequenced in a study of shared clonotypes between healthy human individuals. Sequencing used immunoSEQ multiplex PCR; TCRdb keeps in-frame clones, though not all of them. This table holds roughly 1,000,000 clones, around three quarters found once. The sequenced material came from memory CD4+ T cells from PBMCs. The subset was: CD45RA-negative fraction. These receptors originate from a man aged 18 to 30 in good health. Some clones in this sample may be carry-over from other donors' samples.

The J gene is TRBJ2-2, the V gene TRBV11-3, with D tentatively TRBD2 (6 bases). Germline V gives CDR1 SGHNT, CDR2 YENEEA. This CDR3 region has 19 residues. The ends were cut back, 1 base at V and 4 bases at J, with 22 bases in the middle. CDR3 protein: CASSLVAGSVGRGTGELFF. DNA for the CDR3: TGTGCCAGCAGCTTAGTCGCGGGATCTGTCGGGAGAGGCACCGGGGAGCTGTTTTTT.

The V gene is TRBV7-2, the J gene TRBJ2-7; D gene uncertain. Germline CDR1 reads SGHTA; CDR2 reads FQGNSA. The CDR3 covers 12 residues. Trimming removed 3 bases from V and 0 bases from J, with 3 bases in between. DNA of the CDR3: TGTGCCAGCAGCTTTCTCTCCTACGAGCAGTACTTC. It translates to CASSFLSYEQYF.

This clone came up a few times. This rearrangement joins TRBV10-2 to TRBJ1-2; 11 nucleotides match TRBD1. This CDR3 is 15 amino acids long. Germline assignment: CDR1 WSHSY and CDR2 SAAADI. V was pared by 6 bases and J by 4 bases, with 7 bases of the junction left unmatched. The CDR3 sequence: CASSPGQGAVYGYTF. The CDR3 coding sequence is TGCGCCAGCAGCCCTGGACAGGGGGCGGTCTATGGCTACACCTTC.

This clone was observed a few times. The chain joins TRBV9 to TRBJ2-1; D may be TRBD1 (6 bases). Germline lookup yields CDR1 SGDLS and CDR2 YYNGEE. V gave up 4 bases and J gave up 3 bases, with 14 bases separating them. This CDR3 has 15 residues. The CDR3 sequence is CASSPRQANYNEQFF. CDR3 DNA: TGTGCCAGCAGCCCACGACAGGCGAACTACAATGAGCAGTTCTTC. The variable domain in full, with the rest retrieved from reference TRBV9 and TRBJ2-1, is DSGVTQTPKHLITATGQRVTLRCSPRSGDLSVYWYQQSLDQGLQFLIQYYNGEERAKGNILERFSAQQFPDLHSELNLSSLELGDSALYFCASSPRQANYNEQFFGPGTRLTVL.

The chain couples TRBV6-5 to TRBJ1-2; possible D gene TRBD1, 5 bases. Looked up from germline, CDR1 is MNHEY and CDR2 is SVGAGI. V lost 0 bases to trimming and J lost 5 bases, with 13 bases between them. This CDR3 spans 15 amino acids. CDR3 coding DNA: TGTGCCAGCAGTTACTCTGTTGGGGCTGAGTATGGCTACACCTTC. Protein: CASSYSVGAEYGYTF.

This sequence joins TRBV27 and TRBJ1-4; possibly TRBD1 for D (5 bases). V was trimmed by 6 bases and J by 5 bases, leaving 16 bases between them. The CDR3 length is 15 residues. The germline gives CDR1 MNHEY, CDR2 SMNVEV (reference sequence). Here the CDR3 reads CASSPTDGGNEKLFF. CDR3 sequence (DNA): TGTGCCAGCAGCCCAACGGACGGGGGGAATGAAAAACTGTTTTTT.

The chain uses TRBV14 and TRBJ2-7; TRBD1 agrees at 7 bases. Germline V CDR1 and CDR2: SGHDN, FVKESK. With V trimmed by 4 bases and J by 4 bases, 7 bases remained unmatched. The CDR3 totals 14 residues. The CDR3 sequence is CASSRGGGLYEQYF. For the CDR3, the DNA is TGTGCCAGCAGCCGAGGGGGCGGCCTATACGAGCAGTACTTC.

The chain carries TRBV5-4 and TRBJ2-7, with D perhaps matching TRBD1 (6 bases). Trimming left V 0 bases short and J 6 bases short, with 16 bases between. Germline CDR1 and CDR2: SGHNT and YYREEE (reference sequence). The CDR3 is 15 residues long. The CDR3 DNA is TGTGCCAGCAGCTTGGGGCAGGGGACGGCGCTCGAGCAGTACTTC. Translating it yields CASSLGQGTALEQYF.

This clone was recorded only once. The CDR3 loop is CASSPFRAADTQYF. The CDR3 region has the DNA TGTGCCAGCAGCCCGTTTCGGGCGGCGGATACGCAGTATTTT. The gene calls are TRBV7-8 and TRBJ2-3; D ambiguous. The CDR3 is 14 residues long. Germline assignment: CDR1 SGHVS and CDR2 FQNEAQ. With 5 bases removed from V and 6 bases from J, the gap between germline ends came to 15 bases. The variable domain in full, completed from reference TRBV7-8 and TRBJ2-3, reads GAGVSQSPRYKVAKRGQDVALRCDPISGHVSLFWYQQALGQGPEFLTYFQNEAQLDKSGLPSDRFFAERPEGSVSTLKIQRTQQEDSAVYLCASSPFRAADTQYFGPGTRLTVL.

The chain recombines TRBV28 with TRBJ2-2; D gene uncertain. V lost 7 bases and J 0 bases, leaving 15 bases between the germline ends. The CDR3 is 16 residues long. Germline CDR1 reads MDHEN; CDR2 reads SYDVKM. CDR3 DNA sequence: TGTGCCAGCACCCCATCCAGGAATCCGAACACCGGGGAGCTGTTTTTT. Translating gives CASTPSRNPNTGELFF.

This clone was detected once. The rearrangement joins TRBV7-2 to TRBJ2-2, with TRBD1 matching 8 bases. The CDR3 covers 15 residues. V lost 0 bases and J lost 4; bases outside the gene matches: 1. Germline values: CDR1 SGHTA, CDR2 FQGNSA. The CDR3 protein is CASSLATGGTGELFF. The CDR3 DNA is TGTGCCAGCAGCTTAGCTACAGGGGGCACCGGGGAGCTGTTTTTT.

This sequence joins TRBV5-1 and TRBJ2-1; 7 bases align to TRBD1. CDR3 length equals 17 residues. The V gene end was trimmed by 2 bases and the J gene end by 1 base; junction bases not matched to a gene: 9. Germline V gene lookup returns CDR1 SGHRS and CDR2 YFSETQ. Here the CDR3 DNA reads TGCGCCAGCAGCTTTGTTAAGGGGGCTGTTTCCTACAATGAGCAGTTCTTC. Translated: CASSFVKGAVSYNEQFF.

CDR3 loop: CASSPVGTLNTGELFF. The CDR3 DNA reads as TGCGCCAGCAGCCCCGTCGGGACTCTCAACACCGGGGAGCTGTTTTTT. This chain links TRBV4-1 with TRBJ2-2, with TRBD2 as a possible D gene (6 bases). Looked up from germline, CDR1 is MGHRA and CDR2 is YSYEKL. The V end lost 4 bases, the J end lost 2 bases, and 14 bases lay between the germline ends. The CDR3 runs 16 residues.

This clone was picked up a small number of times. CDR3 DNA: TGTGCCAGCAGTGACCAGACACATGGCTACACCTTC. This translates into CASSDQTHGYTF. The chain is built from TRBV28 and TRBJ1-2; D is unresolved. V was trimmed by 5 bases and J by 6 bases, leaving 10 bases between them. The CDR3 is made up of 12 amino acids. CDR1 is MDHEN and CDR2 is SYDVKM in the germline V gene.

The rearrangement uses TRBV6-1 and TRBJ1-2; D gene ambiguous. The V gene lost 5 bases and the J gene lost 2 bases, with 9 bases spanning the gap. Germline CDR1 and CDR2: MNHNS and SASEGT. The CDR3 runs to 13 residues. In DNA form, the CDR3 reads TGTGCCAGCAGTATAGACGGGAACTATGGCTACACCTTC. Its translation: CASSIDGNYGYTF.

This clone was seen more than once but under ten times. DNA of the CDR3: TGTGCCAGCTCCGGGGGGCGACAGGGGACAGGAAACACCATATATTTT. Amino acid sequence: CASSGGRQGTGNTIYF. The chain recombines TRBV18 with TRBJ1-3; 8 bases align to TRBD1. This CDR3 comprises 16 residues. Germline V gives CDR1 KGHSH, CDR2 LQKENI. V shed 6 bases, J shed 4 bases, and the junction held 11 bases outside the gene matches.

This clone was observed once. V is TRBV30 and J is TRBJ2-1; TRBD1 agrees at 10 bases. This CDR3 region has 15 residues. V shed 4 bases, J shed 7 bases, and the junction held 10 bases outside the gene matches. From germline, CDR1 is GTSNPN and CDR2 SVGIG (reference sequence). The CDR3 sequence is CAWTVPGQGRNEQFF. In DNA, the CDR3 is TGTGCCTGGACGGTCCCGGGACAGGGGAGGAATGAGCAGTTCTTC. The entire variable domain, with the rest obtained from reference TRBV30 and TRBJ2-1, is as follows: SQTIHQWPATLVQPVGSPLSLECTVEGTSNPNLYWYRQAAGRGLQLLFYSVGIGQISSEVPQNLSASRPQDRQFILSSKKLLLSDSGFYLCAWTVPGQGRNEQFFGPGTRLTVL.

This sequence joins TRBV19 and TRBJ2-6; 7 bases fit TRBD2. The V gene's germline CDR1 is LNHDA and CDR2 SQIVND (reference sequence). After removal of 7 bases from V and 0 bases from J, the junction contained 3 bases not matched to a gene. This CDR3 spans 15 amino acids. CDR3: CASTRGDSGANVLTF. For the CDR3, the DNA is TGTGCCAGTACCCGGGGGGACTCTGGGGCCAACGTCCTGACTTTC.

This clone was detected many times. V usage is TRBV4-2 and J usage is TRBJ2-2, with D perhaps matching TRBD1 (6 bases). Germline CDR1 LGHNA, CDR2 YNFKEQ. V lost 5 bases to trimming and J lost 5 bases, with 15 bases between them. The CDR3 extends over 15 amino acids. CDR3 loop: CASSRGSEVTGELFF. As DNA, the CDR3 is TGTGCCAGCAGCAGGGGGTCTGAGGTGACCGGGGAGCTGTTTTTT.

The chain employs TRBV7-9 and TRBJ2-7; 11 bases map to TRBD1. This CDR3 has 14 amino acids. V was pared by 2 bases and J by 6 bases, with 3 bases of the junction left unmatched. Germline CDR1 SEHNR, CDR2 FQNEAQ (reference sequence). The CDR3 region has the DNA TGTGCCAGCAGCTTATTCGGGACAGGGGGCGAGCAGTACTTC. As protein: CASSLFGTGGEQYF.

This chain connects TRBV6-1 to TRBJ1-4, with D tentatively TRBD1 (5 bases). Germline V gene sequence: CDR1 MNHNS, CDR2 SASEGT. Between the trimmed V and J ends, which lost 6 bases and 6 bases, there was a span of 17 bases. This CDR3 is built from 15 residues. CDR3 in amino acids: CASSKVQGGHEKLFF. The CDR3 DNA follows: TGTGCCAGCAGCAAGGTCCAGGGAGGGCATGAAAAACTGTTTTTT.

This clone was observed at least ten times. The genes are TRBV2 and TRBJ2-1; 11 nucleotides match TRBD2. The V gene's germline CDR1 is SNHLY and CDR2 FYNNEI. The CDR3 is made up of 15 amino acids. Trimming removed 6 bases from V and 9 bases from J; junction bases left unmatched: 10. CDR3 loop: CASRGTSGSAGEQFF. The CDR3 region has the DNA TGTGCCAGCAGGGGAACTAGCGGGAGTGCTGGTGAGCAGTTCTTC. Full variable domain (outside the CDR3, taken from reference TRBV2 and TRBJ2-1): EPEVTQTPSHQVTQMGQEVILRCVPISNHLYFYWYRQILGQKVEFLVSFYNNEISEKSEIFDDQFSVERPDGSNFTLKIRSTKLEDSAMYFCASRGTSGSAGEQFFGPGTRLTVL.

The V call is TRBV19, the J call TRBJ2-7; 7 positions agree with TRBD2. This CDR3 contains 15 residues. Germline values: CDR1 LNHDA, CDR2 SQIVND (reference sequence). V lost 6 bases to trimming and J lost 1 base; unmatched junction nucleotides: 9. The CDR3, as DNA: TGTGCCAGTAGCCTGGAAGCGGGGTTTTCCTACGAGCAGTACTTC. Its translation is CASSLEAGFSYEQYF.